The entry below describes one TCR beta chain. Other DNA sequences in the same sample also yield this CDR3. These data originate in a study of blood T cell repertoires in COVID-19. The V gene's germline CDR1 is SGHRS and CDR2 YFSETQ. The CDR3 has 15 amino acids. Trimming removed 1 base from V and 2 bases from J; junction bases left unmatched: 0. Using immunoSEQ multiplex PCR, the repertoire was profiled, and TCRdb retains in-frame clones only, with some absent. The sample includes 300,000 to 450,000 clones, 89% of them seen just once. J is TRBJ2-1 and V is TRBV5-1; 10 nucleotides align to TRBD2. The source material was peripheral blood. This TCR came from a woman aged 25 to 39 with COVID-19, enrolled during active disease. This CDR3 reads CASSLSGGAYNEQFF. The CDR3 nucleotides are TGCGCCAGCAGCTTGAGCGGGGGGGCCTACAATGAGCAGTTCTTC.